Sequencing of this T cell receptor beta chain was carried out in a study of T cells in localized non-small cell lung cancer. Profiled with immunoSEQ multiplex PCR; TCRdb holds only in-frame clones, not every one. The repertoire holds 2,000 to 2,500 clones, with about 34% as singletons. Study-wide points: Appearing in adjacent lung were a median about 50 of the top 100 tumor clones. Uninvolved adjacent lung showed peak T cell clonality, exceeding tumor.

Trimming stripped 5 bases from V and 0 bases from J, with 12 bases between. Germline V CDR1 and CDR2: LNHDA, SQIVND (reference sequence). The CDR3 is 15 residues long. This clone is termed hyperexpanded. Antigen specificity is unknown. Nonneoplastic adjacent lung devoid of atypia was obtained no less than 2 cm from the tumor margin. This clonotype originated in a male donor at least 60 years old with stage I squamous cell lung carcinoma. Sample: normal lung tissue next to the tumor, taken before any cancer treatment. V gene TRBV19 combines with J gene TRBJ2-3; unclear D gene. CDR3 nucleotide sequence: TGTGCCAGTAGTTTTTTAGCAGTAAGCACAGATACGCAGTATTTT. Translating it yields CASSFLAVSTDTQYF.